This entry features one TCR beta chain sequence. These data originate in a study of blood T cell repertoires in COVID-19. Assay: immunoSEQ multiplex PCR; the TCRdb copy retains only in-frame clones and omits some. There are more than 350,000 clones in the sample; roughly 90% occur only once, and 1.4% lies in the top ten. Trimming shortened V by 0 bases and J by 4 bases, and 15 bases separated the two germline ends. In germline, CDR1 is LGHNA, CDR2 YSLEER. The CDR3 is made up of 17 amino acids. The genes are TRBV4-3 and TRBJ2-2; perhaps TRBD2 as D (5 bases). Sample: PBMCs or T cells enriched from blood (not recorded which). The clonotype comes from a young woman who had been exposed to COVID-19. The CDR3 protein is CASSQDQDSPGTGELFF. The CDR3 region has the DNA TGCGCCAGCAGCCAAGATCAGGACTCGCCCGGCACCGGGGAGCTGTTTTTT.